Listed below are T cell receptor beta chains from one sample, sequenced in a study of T cell changes during pregnancy in multiple sclerosis. The repertoire was sequenced with immunoSEQ multiplex PCR; TCRdb's copy has only in-frame clones and lacks some. The table has 65,000 to 95,000 clones, 90% to 95% seen once. The starting material was peripheral blood, obtained after pregnancy. The source of these receptors is a female donor in good health, enrolled as a control in a pregnancy study. The conserved cysteine and the conserved F or W are not part of the CDR3 here. Each record gives: V gene, J gene, CDR3 protein.

>TRBV19|TRBJ2-1
ASSPQLAGGNEQF
>TRBV6-5|TRBJ2-2
ASSFESTGSGELF
>TRBV28|TRBJ1-4
ASTPPPLFNEKLF
>TRBV7-7|TRBJ2-7
ASSLNPEGTGNSEQY
>TRBV6-6|TRBJ1-2
AIFSGTGGDGYT
>TRBV18|TRBJ1-2
ASSPFDGREYGYT
>TRBV6-5|TRBJ2-4
ASSSLRGIQY
>TRBV6-1|TRBJ1-5
ASNGQGHYQPQH
>TRBV4-2|TRBJ2-7
ASSQGLAGSYEQY
>TRBV30|TRBJ1-5
AWSVSRQPQH
>TRBV6-5|TRBJ2-5
ASSPGLSGETQY
>TRBV6-1|TRBJ2-1
ASSRGRGRDEQF
>TRBV6-5|TRBJ1-5
ARTRQPQH
>TRBV27|TRBJ2-7
ASSRLAGGFEQY
>TRBV10-1|TRBJ2-3
ASSDSGGITDTQY
>TRBV30|TRBJ1-2
AWSGGNYGYT
>TRBV5-5|TRBJ2-1
ASSLVAQGEQF
>TRBV6-6|TRBJ2-1
ASNQGSAFDNEQF
>TRBV7-2|TRBJ2-2
ASSLVGRAVGELF
>TRBV19|TRBJ2-2
ASRLAGVGGELF
>TRBV12-2|TRBJ1-6
ASRLGTASYNSPLH
>TRBV5-1|TRBJ2-7
ASSLATGREQY
>TRBV2|TRBJ1-3
ASSGMGGSGNTIY
>TRBV30|TRBJ2-1
AVAQRSSYNEQF
>TRBV28|TRBJ1-5
ASSLGMGAWESNQPQH
>TRBV5-6|TRBJ2-1
ASSFVSGSYNEQF
>TRBV7-2|TRBJ2-7
ASSRMIAGYSYEQY
>TRBV29-1|TRBJ1-1
SVEDHQLMNTEAF
>TRBV7-2|TRBJ2-1
ASSHLARKKF
>TRBV7-9|TRBJ2-6
ASSRTAPSGANVLT
>TRBV19|TRBJ1-2
ASSHSYLGGYT
>TRBV25-1|TRBJ2-5
ASSAPSGGAWETQY
>TRBV28|TRBJ2-1
ASSLVRRGDNEQF
>TRBV2|TRBJ1-1
ASSGTAAFSEAF
>TRBV15|TRBJ2-1
ATSRGTGGGGEQF
>TRBV27|TRBJ1-1
ASSPRSRNAEAF
>TRBV9|TRBJ2-7
ASSQAGGTYEQY
>TRBV7-2|TRBJ2-5
ASSPGQQETQY
>TRBV14|TRBJ2-7
ASSQVVGGGRYEQY
>TRBV19|TRBJ2-7
ASSIQGLGYEQY
>TRBV19|TRBJ1-2
ASSTRGPGYT
>TRBV19|TRBJ2-3
ASESRGTDTQY
>TRBV29-1|TRBJ2-1
SIISGGHPYNEQF
>TRBV28|TRBJ1-2
ASSLQGLKYGYT
>TRBV27|TRBJ1-6
ASSWDRGGSPLH
>TRBV10-3|TRBJ2-1
AIKGGGSYNEQF
>TRBV10-3|TRBJ2-7
AISESTLRDTSYEQY
>TRBV15|TRBJ2-7
ATSRAGTAPYEQY
>TRBV18|TRBJ2-1
ASSPPVKGYNEQF